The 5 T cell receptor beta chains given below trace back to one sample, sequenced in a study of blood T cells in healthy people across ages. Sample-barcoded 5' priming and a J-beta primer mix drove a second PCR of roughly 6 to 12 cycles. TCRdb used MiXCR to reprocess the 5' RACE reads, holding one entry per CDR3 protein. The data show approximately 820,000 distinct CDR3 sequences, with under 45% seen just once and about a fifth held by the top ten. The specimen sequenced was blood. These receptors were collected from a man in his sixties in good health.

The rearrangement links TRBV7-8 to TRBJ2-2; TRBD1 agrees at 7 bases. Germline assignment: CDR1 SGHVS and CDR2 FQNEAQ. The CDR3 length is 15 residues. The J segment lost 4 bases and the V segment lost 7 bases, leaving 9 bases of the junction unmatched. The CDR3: CASISDRSGTGELFF. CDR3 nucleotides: TGTGCCAGCATTTCGGACAGGAGCGGCACCGGGGAGCTGTTTTTT.

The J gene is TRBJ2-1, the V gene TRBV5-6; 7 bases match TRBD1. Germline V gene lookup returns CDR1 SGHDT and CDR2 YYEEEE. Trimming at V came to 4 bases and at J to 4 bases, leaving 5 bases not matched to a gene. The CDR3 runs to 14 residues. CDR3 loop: CASSQDRYYNEQFF. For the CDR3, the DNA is TGTGCCAGCAGCCAGGACAGGTATTACAATGAGCAGTTCTTC.

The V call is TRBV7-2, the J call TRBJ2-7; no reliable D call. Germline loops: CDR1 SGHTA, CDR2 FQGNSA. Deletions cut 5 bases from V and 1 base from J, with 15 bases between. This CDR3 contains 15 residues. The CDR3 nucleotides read TGTGCCAGCAGCCCCAACCCACAGACATCCTACGAGCAGTACTTC. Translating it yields CASSPNPQTSYEQYF.

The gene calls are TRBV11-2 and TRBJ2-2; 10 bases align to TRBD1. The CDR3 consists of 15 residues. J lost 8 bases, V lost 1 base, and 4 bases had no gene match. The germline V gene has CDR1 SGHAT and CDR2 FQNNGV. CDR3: CASSLGQGAQGELFF. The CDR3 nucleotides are TGTGCCAGCAGCTTAGGACAGGGGGCGCAGGGGGAGCTGTTTTTT.

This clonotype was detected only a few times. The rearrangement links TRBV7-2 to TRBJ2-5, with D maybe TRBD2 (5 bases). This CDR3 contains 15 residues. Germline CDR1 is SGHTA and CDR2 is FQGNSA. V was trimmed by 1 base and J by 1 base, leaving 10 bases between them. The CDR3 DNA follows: TGTGCCAGCAGCTTAGTCGGGGTCCCCCAAGAGACCCAGTACTTC. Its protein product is CASSLVGVPQETQYF.